This T cell receptor (beta chain) was retrieved from a study of T-cell reconstitution after alpha-beta-depleted transplantation in children. A TCRbeta library incorporating unique molecular identifiers was prepared. TCRdb recomputed calls from the PCR reads with MiXCR, one row per CDR3 protein. The data hold a few hundred thousand distinct CDR3 sequences, with 10% to 15% observed a single time. The CDR3 length is 16 residues. The germline V gene encodes CDR1 KGHSH and CDR2 LQKENI. Trimming removed 1 base from V and 5 bases from J; junction bases left unmatched: 6. There are a few counts of this clonotype.

Sequenced material: PBMCs, taken from the stem cell graft. The rearrangement links TRBV18 to TRBJ2-2; TRBD1 agrees at 8 bases. This clonotype originated in a human donor who donated a stem cell graft to a child with Fanconi anemia. CDR3 sequence reads: CASSPQARGLTGELFF. CDR3 in DNA: TGTGCCAGCTCACCACAAGCCAGGGGGCTAACCGGGGAGCTGTTTTTT.